These 31 T cell receptor beta chains originate from one sample sequenced in a study of blood T cell repertoires in COVID-19 (dated by TCRdb to the early 2020s). Library preparation used the immunoSEQ multiplex PCR assay. Not all clones reach the TCRdb copy of this immuneACCESS table, which keeps in-frame sequences only. Checked studies attribute under half of the gap to unresolved V genes and leave the rest unexplained. Present in this sample are under 200,000 clones, more than 75% of which were seen just once. The biggest ten clones account for 5.4% of the sample. The sample was peripheral blood. These receptors all stem from a woman between 45 and 65 years old with COVID-19, enrolled during active disease.

The chain uses TRBV7-2 and TRBJ2-7; D is possibly TRBD1 (6 bases). The length of the CDR3 is 15 residues. Germline lookup yields CDR1 SGHTA and CDR2 FQGNSA. V lost 1 base and J lost 3, with 13 bases in between. The CDR3 DNA sequence: TGTGCCAGCAGCTTAGGCAGGGGATATGGCTACGAGCAGTACTTC. Protein sequence: CASSLGRGYGYEQYF.

CDR3 nucleotide sequence: TGTGCCAGCAGCGGCGGACAGGGGGCTGCAGATACGCAGTATTTT. Translating gives CASSGGQGAADTQYF. The chain couples TRBV11-2 to TRBJ2-3; 11 bases are shared with TRBD1. The CDR3 contains 15 residues. Germline V gene lookup returns CDR1 SGHAT and CDR2 FQNNGV. V lost 5 bases to trimming and J lost 4 bases; unmatched junction nucleotides: 5.

This clone was found once. This sample also contains other DNA sequences that code for the same CDR3. J is TRBJ2-3 and V is TRBV2, with D possibly being TRBD2 (5 bases). With 3 bases removed from V and 0 bases from J, the gap between germline ends came to 7 bases. This CDR3 has 14 amino acids. The germline V gene encodes CDR1 SNHLY and CDR2 FYNNEI. The CDR3 bases are TGTGCCAGCAGTGACAGGACTAGCACAGATACGCAGTATTTT. This sequence encodes CASSDRTSTDTQYF. The whole variable domain, remainder taken from reference TRBV2 and TRBJ2-3, is EPEVTQTPSHQVTQMGQEVILRCVPISNHLYFYWYRQILGQKVEFLVSFYNNEISEKSEIFDDQFSVERPDGSNFTLKIRSTKLEDSAMYFCASSDRTSTDTQYFGPGTRLTVL.

The J gene is TRBJ1-2, the V gene TRBV6-5; 8 bases match TRBD1. The CDR3 covers 14 residues. In germline, CDR1 is MNHEY, CDR2 SVGAGI. Trimming at V came to 6 bases and at J to 0 bases, leaving 3 bases not matched to a gene. The DNA for the CDR3 is TGTGCCAGCAGGGACAGGGCGGCTAACTATGGCTACACCTTC. Its translation is CASRDRAANYGYTF.

This chain links TRBV4-2 with TRBJ2-2, with 7 bases matching TRBD2. Trimming took 3 bases from V and 4 from J; bases not matched to a gene: 11. The CDR3 spans 17 residues. CDR1 is LGHNA, CDR2 YNFKEQ, per germline. CDR3 DNA: TGTGCCAGCAGCCAGGAATCGGGGGGTGCGCTCACCGGGGAGCTGTTTTTT. Residues: CASSQESGGALTGELFF.

V is TRBV15 and J is TRBJ1-6, with 9 bases aligning to TRBD1. The V segment lost 0 bases and the J segment 9 bases; nucleotides outside the gene matches: 0. This CDR3 region has 14 residues. CDR1 and CDR2 from the germline V gene are LNHNV and YYDKDF (reference sequence). The CDR3 DNA is TGTGCCACCAGCAGAGAGGGACAGGGTTCACCCCTCCACTTT. Translated: CATSREGQGSPLHF.

The CDR3, as DNA: TGTGCCAGCAGCACGACAACGACCGATCGCTCTGGAAACACCATATATTTT. This codes for CASSTTTTDRSGNTIYF. This chain connects TRBV7-4 to TRBJ1-3, with D unclear. V lost 5 bases and J 0 bases, leaving 17 bases between the germline ends. This CDR3 is built from 17 residues. Germline CDR1 SGHVT, CDR2 SQSDAQ.

The chain carries TRBV5-1 and TRBJ1-1, with 7 positions matching TRBD1. Germline V gene data show CDR1 as SGHRS and CDR2 as YFSETQ. Trimming at V came to 2 bases and at J to 3 bases, leaving 7 bases not matched to a gene. The CDR3 length is 15 residues. This CDR3 is CASSFEGAPYTEAFF. As DNA, the CDR3 is TGCGCCAGCAGCTTTGAGGGGGCACCATACACTGAAGCTTTCTTT.

The V gene is TRBV16, the J gene TRBJ1-2; D unresolved. The V end was cut by 0 bases, the J end by 5 bases, with 7 bases between. The CDR3 has 13 amino acids. From germline, CDR1 is KGHSY and CDR2 FQNENV. CDR3 in amino acids: CASSQSTDYGYTF. The DNA of the CDR3 is TGTGCCAGCAGCCAATCCACAGATTATGGCTACACCTTC.

The chain has TRBV5-1 and TRBJ1-2, with unresolved D. Germline V CDR1 and CDR2: SGHRS, YFSETQ. The CDR3 consists of 18 residues. Trimming left V 0 bases short and J 4 bases short, with 22 bases between. CDR3: CASSLVGLGTREGYGYTF. The CDR3 DNA reads as TGCGCCAGCAGCTTGGTGGGTTTAGGTACGAGAGAGGGCTATGGCTACACCTTC. The full variable domain, with the rest looked up from reference TRBV5-1 and TRBJ1-2, is KAGVTQTPRYLIKTRGQQVTLSCSPISGHRSVSWYQQTPGQGLQFLFEYFSETQRNKGNFPGRFSGRQFSNSRSEMNVSTLELGDSALYLCASSLVGLGTREGYGYTFGSGTRLTVV.

This rearrangement joins TRBV6-1 to TRBJ2-1; 8 bases are shared with TRBD2. CDR3 length: 16 amino acids. Trimming at V came to 2 bases and at J to 1 base, leaving 4 bases not matched to a gene. The germline V gene encodes CDR1 MNHNS and CDR2 SASEGT. The CDR3 protein is CASSENAGGSYNEQFF. Here the CDR3 DNA reads TGTGCCAGCAGTGAAAACGCGGGGGGTTCCTACAATGAGCAGTTCTTC.

This clone was recorded a few times. V is TRBV7-8 and J is TRBJ1-1; perhaps TRBD1 as D (5 bases). The germline gives CDR1 SGHVS, CDR2 FQNEAQ. CDR3 length: 14 amino acids. V dropped 8 bases and J dropped 4 bases, with 17 bases sitting between them. This chain's CDR3 is CASAAGGDGTEAFF. The CDR3 DNA reads TGTGCCAGCGCAGCGGGGGGGGATGGCACTGAAGCTTTCTTT.

This rearrangement joins TRBV7-2 to TRBJ2-1; possible D gene TRBD2, 7 bases. This CDR3 spans 16 amino acids. Germline CDR1 and CDR2: SGHTA and FQGNSA. The V and J ends lost 5 bases and 7 bases respectively, with 21 bases between them. CDR3 nucleotide sequence: TGTGCCAGCAGCCTCCGAGGTGGGGGGGCTATGAATGAGCAGTTCTTC. Protein sequence: CASSLRGGGAMNEQFF.

V and J are TRBV7-9 and TRBJ2-7, with 8 nucleotides matching TRBD1. The CDR3 sequence is 16 residues long. V shed 5 bases, J shed 3 bases, and the junction held 12 bases outside the gene matches. Germline V lookup: CDR1 SEHNR, CDR2 FQNEAQ (reference sequence). The CDR3 sequence: CASSPTPGQEGYEQYF. CDR3 sequence (DNA): TGTGCCAGCAGCCCAACTCCGGGACAGGAGGGCTACGAGCAGTACTTC.

As to this clone: One end of the junction varies from germline; a read error may be responsible. This sequence joins TRBV7-2 and TRBJ1-2; D is perhaps TRBD1 (5 bases). The germline V gene has CDR1 SGHTA and CDR2 FQGNSA. The CDR3 covers 13 residues. In DNA, the CDR3 is TGTGCCAGCAGCTTGGCATCGGGTTCTTGGGGACTCTTC. It codes for CASSLASGSWGLF.

V usage is TRBV6-5 and J usage is TRBJ2-3; D may be TRBD1 (5 bases). V dropped 8 bases and J dropped 1 base, with 13 bases sitting between them. The germline V gene encodes CDR1 MNHEY and CDR2 SVGAGI. The CDR3 contains 14 residues. Here the CDR3 DNA reads TGTGCCAGCTCACGGCAGGGTGGCACAGATACGCAGTATTTT. Residues: CASSRQGGTDTQYF.

In its sample, this clone was seen a few times. The chain has TRBV19 and TRBJ2-2; the match to TRBD2 covers 11 bases. Germline CDR1 is LNHDA and CDR2 is SQIVND (reference sequence). The CDR3 is 15 residues long. V shed 4 bases and J 6 bases; nucleotides not matched to a gene: 4. In nucleotides, the CDR3 is TGTGCCAGTAGTAGCGCTAGCGGGGGGCCCGGGGAGCTGTTTTTT. It is translated as CASSSASGGPGELFF.

The V and J genes are TRBV9 and TRBJ1-2, with D possibly matching TRBD1 (5 bases). The CDR3 runs 14 residues. The germline V and J ends were trimmed by 0 bases and 1 base, with 7 bases remaining between them. Germline V gene lookup returns CDR1 SGDLS and CDR2 YYNGEE. In DNA form, the CDR3 reads TGTGCCAGCAGCGTAGGGGGGGTTAACTATGGCTACACCTTC. Residues: CASSVGGVNYGYTF.

This chain links TRBV9 with TRBJ2-7; D is possibly TRBD1 (6 bases). This CDR3 has 14 residues. The germline gives CDR1 SGDLS, CDR2 YYNGEE. Trimming took 0 bases from V and 2 from J, leaving 9 bases between them. The CDR3 reads CASSVGGQAYEQYF. The DNA of the CDR3 is TGTGCCAGCAGCGTAGGGGGGCAAGCCTACGAGCAGTACTTC. Full variable domain (outside the CDR3, taken from reference TRBV9 and TRBJ2-7): DSGVTQTPKHLITATGQRVTLRCSPRSGDLSVYWYQQSLDQGLQFLIQYYNGEERAKGNILERFSAQQFPDLHSELNLSSLELGDSALYFCASSVGGQAYEQYFGPGTRLTVT.

This rearrangement joins TRBV11-2 to TRBJ2-3, with 15 bases matching TRBD2. Germline loops: CDR1 SGHAT, CDR2 FQNNGV. There are 18 residues in the CDR3. With V trimmed by 4 bases and J by 5 bases, 10 bases remained unmatched. CDR3 protein: CASSSFIWTSGGGDTQYF. The CDR3, as DNA: TGTGCCAGCAGCTCCTTTATTTGGACTAGCGGGGGGGGAGATACGCAGTATTTT.

This chain uses TRBV5-1 with TRBJ1-2; D is perhaps TRBD1 (5 bases). Looked up from germline, CDR1 is SGHRS and CDR2 is YFSETQ. The CDR3 loop spans 14 amino acids. V lost 1 base and J 3 bases, leaving 10 bases between the germline ends. The CDR3 sequence is CASSLYGGDYGYTF. CDR3 nucleotide sequence: TGCGCCAGCAGCTTGTATGGGGGGGACTATGGCTACACCTTC. The full variable domain, with the rest looked up from reference TRBV5-1 and TRBJ1-2, is KAGVTQTPRYLIKTRGQQVTLSCSPISGHRSVSWYQQTPGQGLQFLFEYFSETQRNKGNFPGRFSGRQFSNSRSEMNVSTLELGDSALYLCASSLYGGDYGYTFGSGTRLTVV.

This clone was counted a few times. This chain uses TRBV6-6 with TRBJ1-2; 9 bases map to TRBD1. The CDR3 runs 15 residues. V lost 5 bases to trimming and J lost 4 bases; unmatched junction nucleotides: 8. Germline-derived CDR1 and CDR2 are MNHNY and SVGAGI (reference sequence). This chain's CDR3 is CASSASGTGPYGYTF. DNA for the CDR3: TGTGCCAGCAGTGCCTCCGGGACAGGGCCCTATGGCTACACCTTC.

This clone was observed a few times. J is TRBJ2-7 and V is TRBV6-5, with TRBD2 matching over 8 bases. V shed 9 bases, J shed 4 bases, and the junction held 5 bases outside the gene matches. This CDR3 has 12 amino acids. Germline V gene lookup returns CDR1 MNHEY and CDR2 SVGAGI. In DNA, the CDR3 is TGTGCCAGTCGGGGGGGTGCTTACGAGCAGTACTTC. Translation: CASRGGAYEQYF.

The V call is TRBV5-5, the J call TRBJ2-7; maybe TRBD2 (5 bases). The CDR3 is made up of 16 amino acids. Looked up from germline, CDR1 is SGHKS and CDR2 is YYEKEE (reference sequence). Trimming removed 2 bases from V and 0 bases from J, with 15 bases in between. Here the CDR3 reads CASSFRASSSSYEQYF. In nucleotides, the CDR3 is TGTGCCAGCAGCTTCCGGGCTAGCTCGAGCTCCTACGAGCAGTACTTC.

This chain uses TRBV7-3 with TRBJ2-2; the match to TRBD2 covers 7 bases. The CDR3 loop spans 16 amino acids. V was pared by 5 bases and J by 1 base, with 7 bases of the junction left unmatched. Looked up from germline, CDR1 is SGHTA and CDR2 is FQGTGA. The DNA for the CDR3 is TGTGCCAGCAGCCCTGGGGAGGGGAAGAACACCGGGGAGCTGTTTTTT. This gives the protein CASSPGEGKNTGELFF. Filled out from reference TRBV7-3 and TRBJ2-2, the complete variable domain reads GAGVSQTPSNKVTEKGKYVELRCDPISGHTALYWYRQSLGQGPEFLIYFQGTGAADDSGLPNDRFFAVRPEGSVSTLKIQRTERGDSAVYLCASSPGEGKNTGELFFGEGSRLTVL.

Here the CDR3 DNA reads TGTGCCAGTAAGACTAATATCGCGGGGGGTTATGAGACCCAGTACTTC. Translating gives CASKTNIAGGYETQYF. V usage is TRBV19 and J usage is TRBJ2-5, with 8 bases matching TRBD2. Trimming cost V 7 bases and J 5 bases; bases outside gene matches: 15. This CDR3 is 16 amino acids long. The germline V gene has CDR1 LNHDA and CDR2 SQIVND (reference sequence).

This chain links TRBV2 with TRBJ2-7, with a possible D match to TRBD2 (6 bases). Deletions cut 6 bases from V and 0 bases from J, with 15 bases between. CDR3 size: 15 residues. The germline CDR1 and CDR2 sequences are SNHLY and FYNNEI. The DNA for the CDR3 is TGTGCCAGCAGGGAGGGTGTTCTGAGCTCCTACGAGCAGTACTTC. It yields the protein CASREGVLSSYEQYF.

Turning to this clone: At one of its ends the junction is not consistent with the germline gene, which may arise from a read error. The chain has TRBV7-7 and TRBJ2-3; 12 bases are a match to TRBD2. Germline assignment: CDR1 SSHAT and CDR2 FNYEAQ (reference sequence). The length of the CDR3 is 19 residues. CDR3 in DNA: TGTGCTAGCAGCTTAGGGGTGCTAGCGGGGGGGCCCGGCACAGATACGCAGTATTTT. Translated: CASSLGVLAGGPGTDTQYF. Full variable domain (outside the CDR3, taken from reference TRBV7-7 and TRBJ2-3): GAGVSQSPRYKVTKRGQDVTLRCDPISSHATLYWYQQALGQGPEFLTYFNYEAQPDKSGLPSDRFSAERPEGSISTLTIQRTEQRDSAMYRCASSLGVLAGGPGTDTQYFGPGTRLTVL.

The gene calls are TRBV5-1 and TRBJ2-5; 11 nucleotides align to TRBD1. The CDR3 contains 14 residues. Germline V CDR1 and CDR2: SGHRS, YFSETQ. Losses at the gene ends were 3 bases for V and 4 bases for J; bases not matched to a gene: 2. Here the CDR3 reads CASSWTGGRETQYF. For the CDR3, the DNA is TGCGCCAGCAGCTGGACAGGGGGCCGAGAGACCCAGTACTTC.

The chain uses TRBV7-9 and TRBJ2-1; 7 nucleotides match TRBD1. The CDR3 contains 17 residues. Germline assignment: CDR1 SEHNR and CDR2 FQNEAQ (reference sequence). Trimming cost V 5 bases and J 0 bases; bases outside gene matches: 10. The CDR3 protein is CASSRIGQASSYNEQFF. CDR3 in DNA: TGTGCCAGCAGCCGGATCGGACAGGCGAGCTCCTACAATGAGCAGTTCTTC.

This sequence joins TRBV27 and TRBJ1-5; 9 nucleotides match TRBD1. Looked up from germline, CDR1 is MNHEY and CDR2 is SMNVEV (reference sequence). This CDR3 spans 15 amino acids. Trimming removed 6 bases from V and 4 bases from J; junction bases left unmatched: 7. The CDR3 DNA is TGTGCCAGCAGACCATCCGGGACAGGGAATCAGCCCCAGCATTTT. Translated: CASRPSGTGNQPQHF.